Given below is one T cell receptor beta chain in context. Measured with immunoSEQ multiplex PCR; TCRdb has only the in-frame clones, and not every one. Here the sample spans over 15,000 clones, 85% to 90% being singletons. The data stem from a study of control samples from healthy donors and cancer patients. With 6 bases removed from V and 8 bases from J, the gap between germline ends came to 13 bases. This CDR3 is 12 amino acids long. Germline V gene lookup returns CDR1 ENHRY and CDR2 SYGVKD. The sequence was collected from a woman aged 65 to 85 with colorectal cancer. Sequencing was carried out using PBMCs. The chain links TRBV10-3 to TRBJ1-1; no clear D. The CDR3 spells CAISPGEGEAFF. The CDR3 DNA is TGTGCCATCAGCCCCGGGGAGGGCGAAGCTTTCTTT.